The 23 T cell receptor beta chains in this list originate from one sample, sequenced in a study of control samples from healthy donors and cancer patients. TCRdb's table, derived via immunoSEQ multiplex PCR, lists solely in-frame clones and lacks some. The data contain about 140,000 clones, around 94% of them seen just once; the ten biggest clones take up around 13%. The specimen sequenced was blood. The receptors here all came from a man in his forties in good health.

V is TRBV19 and J is TRBJ1-1, with 8 positions matching TRBD1. CDR1 LNHDA and CDR2 SQIVND come from the germline V gene (reference sequence). The CDR3 loop spans 13 amino acids. Trimming at V came to 11 bases and at J to 0 bases, leaving 5 bases not matched to a gene. The CDR3 sequence: CAVNRGVNTEAFF. CDR3 in DNA: TGTGCCGTTAACAGGGGGGTGAACACTGAAGCTTTCTTT.

The chain recombines TRBV18 with TRBJ2-5; weak D call: TRBD2 (5 bases). Germline CDR1 reads KGHSH; CDR2 reads LQKENI. Trimming took off 2 bases at V and 2 bases at J, with 9 bases between the two ends. The CDR3 runs 14 residues. CDR3 residues: CASSPKSGQETQYF. The CDR3 DNA reads as TGTGCCAGCTCACCAAAAAGCGGACAAGAGACCCAGTACTTC.

The chain has TRBV18 and TRBJ2-5; possible D gene TRBD2, 6 bases. In germline, CDR1 is KGHSH, CDR2 LQKENI. The CDR3 is 15 residues long. Deletions cut 2 bases from V and 4 bases from J, with 14 bases between. CDR3 in DNA: TGTGCCAGCTCACCAATGGAGGGGTTGGGAGAGACCCAGTACTTC. This gives the protein CASSPMEGLGETQYF.

The V call is TRBV5-6, the J call TRBJ2-2; either TRBD1 or TRBD2 may fit D (5 bases each). Germline V gene lookup returns CDR1 SGHDT and CDR2 YYEEEE. V was shortened by 0 bases and J by 2 bases, with 14 bases between the two germline ends. CDR3 length: 17 amino acids. The CDR3 sequence is CASSLEDGTTNTGELFF. The DNA for the CDR3 is TGTGCCAGCAGCTTGGAAGATGGGACCACTAACACCGGGGAGCTGTTTTTT. The full variable domain, with the rest looked up from reference TRBV5-6 and TRBJ2-2, is DAGVTQSPTHLIKTRGQQVTLRCSPKSGHDTVSWYQQALGQGPQFIFQYYEEEERQRGNFPDRFSGHQFPNYSSELNVNALLLGDSALYLCASSLEDGTTNTGELFFGEGSRLTVL.

The chain carries TRBV5-1 and TRBJ1-4; D is unresolved. CDR1 and CDR2 from the germline V gene are SGHRS and YFSETQ. The CDR3 spans 15 residues. Trimming shortened V by 3 bases and J by 0 bases, and 9 bases separated the two germline ends. CDR3 sequence reads: CASSSFGATNEKLFF. The CDR3 bases are TGCGCCAGCAGCTCGTTTGGGGCAACTAATGAAAAACTGTTTTTT.

The chain joins TRBV5-4 to TRBJ2-5; D possibly corresponds to TRBD1 (5 bases). Trimming stripped 2 bases from V and 4 bases from J, with 15 bases between. The germline V gene has CDR1 SGHNT and CDR2 YYREEE (reference sequence). The CDR3 sequence is 15 residues long. In DNA, the CDR3 is TGTGCCAGCAGCTTAGATTATAGGGGCGGAGAGACCCAGTACTTC. Amino acid sequence: CASSLDYRGGETQYF.

The chain has TRBV2 and TRBJ1-2, with D uncertain. The CDR3 has 15 amino acids. V was clipped by 3 bases and J by 6 bases, with 17 bases between them. Germline loops: CDR1 SNHLY, CDR2 FYNNEI. The CDR3 sequence: CASSERYEPLDGYTF. The DNA for the CDR3 is TGTGCCAGCAGTGAGAGGTACGAGCCCCTCGATGGCTACACCTTC.

This chain links TRBV7-9 with TRBJ1-1; tentative D call: TRBD1 (5 bases). Trimming took off 7 bases at V and 7 bases at J, with 25 bases between the two ends. The V gene's germline CDR1 is SEHNR and CDR2 FQNEAQ (reference sequence). The CDR3 runs 16 residues. The CDR3: CASTERSPDPGIEAFF. The DNA for the CDR3 is TGTGCCAGCACCGAAAGATCCCCGGACCCAGGGATTGAAGCTTTCTTT.

This chain joins TRBV6-6 and TRBJ2-2; TRBD2 matches at 8 bases. The V gene's germline CDR1 is MNHNY and CDR2 SVGAGI (reference sequence). The length of the CDR3 is 15 residues. V gave up 5 bases and J gave up 5 bases; unmatched junction bases: 7. The chain's CDR3 is CASSPSGSGTGELFF. CDR3 sequence (DNA): TGTGCCAGCAGTCCAAGCGGGAGTGGGACCGGGGAGCTGTTTTTT.

The chain recombines TRBV19 with TRBJ2-7; D unresolved. Germline V gene sequence: CDR1 LNHDA, CDR2 SQIVND (reference sequence). V was clipped by 1 base and J by 5 bases, with 9 bases between them. This CDR3 region has 13 residues. As DNA, the CDR3 is TGTGCCAGTAGTATAGGGGCAGGCAACGAGCAGTACTTC. This sequence encodes CASSIGAGNEQYF.

This sequence joins TRBV2 and TRBJ2-3, with D possibly being TRBD2 (6 bases). Trimming pared 8 bases from V and 1 base from J, leaving 16 bases between. Germline CDR1 is SNHLY and CDR2 is FYNNEI. The CDR3 is made up of 15 amino acids. Here the CDR3 reads CASGGDPLRTDTQYF. The CDR3 DNA is TGTGCCAGCGGAGGGGACCCCCTTCGCACAGATACGCAGTATTTT.

V usage is TRBV7-8 and J usage is TRBJ1-5; D is uncertain. The germline V gene has CDR1 SGHVS and CDR2 FQNEAQ. Trimming shortened V by 0 bases and J by 1 base, and 10 bases separated the two germline ends. CDR3 size: 16 residues. The CDR3 DNA follows: TGTGCCAGCAGCTTAGCGCCCTTGAACAGCAATCAGCCCCAGCATTTT. Translating gives CASSLAPLNSNQPQHF. Full variable domain (remainder filled in from reference TRBV7-8 and TRBJ1-5): GAGVSQSPRYKVAKRGQDVALRCDPISGHVSLFWYQQALGQGPEFLTYFQNEAQLDKSGLPSDRFFAERPEGSVSTLKIQRTQQEDSAVYLCASSLAPLNSNQPQHFGDGTRLSIL.

In this sample, this clone turned up once. The rearrangement joins TRBV24-1 to TRBJ2-1; 10 bases are a match to TRBD1. The CDR3 extends over 15 amino acids. V lost 3 bases, J lost 12 bases, and 10 bases stayed unmatched. Germline V CDR1 and CDR2: KGHDR, SFDVKD. In DNA form, the CDR3 reads TGTGCCACCAGTGATATCCGAGGACAGGGGGAGGTGCAGTTCTTC. It encodes CATSDIRGQGEVQFF.

V and J are TRBV2 and TRBJ2-7; 11 nucleotides agree with TRBD1. The trim removed 2 bases at V and 7 bases at J, leaving 7 bases unmatched. This CDR3 comprises 15 residues. CDR1 and CDR2 from the germline V gene are SNHLY and FYNNEI. The CDR3 loop is CASSELGQGAGEQYF. Written as DNA, the CDR3 is TGTGCCAGCAGTGAACTCGGACAGGGGGCCGGGGAGCAGTACTTC.

This sequence joins TRBV6-5 and TRBJ2-5, with D tentatively TRBD1 (5 bases). Trimming left V 2 bases short and J 2 bases short, with 6 bases between. CDR3 length: 13 residues. Germline V CDR1 and CDR2: MNHEY, SVGAGI. The CDR3 spells CASSYGHQETQYF. CDR3 sequence (DNA): TGTGCCAGCAGTTACGGACATCAAGAGACCCAGTACTTC.

This chain joins TRBV6-5 and TRBJ1-4; D gene uncertain. The V end lost 7 bases, the J end lost 8 bases, and 17 bases lay between the germline ends. This CDR3 spans 14 amino acids. Germline CDR1 reads MNHEY; CDR2 reads SVGAGI. The CDR3 sequence: CASTGRVGVEKLFF. CDR3 nucleotides: TGTGCCAGCACGGGTCGAGTCGGCGTGGAAAAACTGTTTTTT.

CDR3 DNA: TGTGCCAGCTCCCGGGACGGAAGAGGTAATCAGCCCCAGCATTTT. Amino acids: CASSRDGRGNQPQHF. This chain joins TRBV9 and TRBJ1-5; D perhaps matches TRBD1 (5 bases). Germline V CDR1 and CDR2: SGDLS, YYNGEE. The ends were cut back, 7 bases at V and 4 bases at J, with 18 bases in the middle. The CDR3 has 15 residues.

The CDR3 region has the DNA TGCGCCAGCAGTGAATCCCCAGGGGGTATAATGAATTCACCCCTCCACTTT. It codes for CASSESPGGIMNSPLHF. The chain couples TRBV10-1 to TRBJ1-6, with 7 bases aligning to TRBD1. From germline, CDR1 is WNHNN and CDR2 SYGVQD (reference sequence). CDR3 size: 17 residues. The trim removed 3 bases at V and 7 bases at J, leaving 12 bases unmatched.

V and J are TRBV11-2 and TRBJ1-2; D remains unclear. V was pared by 0 bases and J by 2 bases, with 10 bases between. This CDR3 comprises 15 residues. Germline V gives CDR1 SGHAT, CDR2 FQNNGV. The CDR3 sequence is CASSLEWASNYGYTF. The CDR3 nucleotides read TGTGCCAGCAGCTTAGAGTGGGCATCCAACTATGGCTACACCTTC.

CDR3 sequence (DNA): TGTGCCAGCAGCTTGAATGGCGGAAGGAGGAATGGCTACACCTTC. This encodes CASSLNGGRRNGYTF. The rearrangement joins TRBV5-6 to TRBJ1-2; D remains ambiguous. The CDR3 spans 15 residues. Germline CDR1 SGHDT, CDR2 YYEEEE. Trimming left V 1 base short and J 6 bases short, with 16 bases between.

To note about this clone: The DNA is omitted, as the CDR3 cannot be located on it reliably, and the CDR3 follows TCRdb's listing. V is TRBV21-1 and J is TRBJ1-1; no check of the table's D call, TRBD1, against the DNA was made. TRBV21-1 is shown as a pseudogene. With termini counted, the CDR3 has 14 amino acids. The chain's CDR3 is CASSKVARGTEAFF.

This clone was observed many times. V gene TRBV27 combines with J gene TRBJ1-2; no clear D gene. V shed 5 bases and J shed 8 bases, with 15 bases lying between them. Germline V gives CDR1 MNHEY, CDR2 SMNVEV (reference sequence). This CDR3 comprises 13 residues. CDR3: CASSPVLLGGYTF. The DNA for the CDR3 is TGTGCCAGCAGTCCGGTCTTATTGGGGGGCTACACCTTC.

The chain has TRBV4-3 and TRBJ2-3; 12 bases align to TRBD2. Germline CDR1 is LGHNA and CDR2 is YSLEER. The CDR3 covers 16 residues. Unmatched junction bases numbered 6, after V lost 3 bases and J lost 5 bases. In DNA, the CDR3 is TGCGCCAGCAGCCAGAGGACTAGCGGGGTCTTAGATACGCAGTATTTT. Translation: CASSQRTSGVLDTQYF.